This TCR beta chain emerged from a study of radiation and T cells in renal cell carcinoma. Study in general: Nephrectomy followed 15 Gy stereotactic body radiation by 4 weeks.

Sequenced by immunoSEQ multiplex PCR; TCRdb stores in-frame clones only, minus some. Of approximately 140,000 clones in the sample, roughly 90% are singletons; the top ten hold around 4.1%. V lost 4 bases, J lost 2 bases, and 3 bases stayed unmatched. CDR3 size: 16 residues. Germline V gene lookup returns CDR1 SGHTA and CDR2 FQGTGA. Described time point: baseline pretreatment blood. Treatment here: 15 Gy SBRT to primary tumor, nephrectomy 4 weeks later. The sample consisted of blood, taken from a patient whose treatment included radiotherapy and nephrectomy. This rearrangement joins TRBV7-3 to TRBJ2-5; 14 nucleotides line up with TRBD2. This sequence was found in a woman aged 70-85 years with renal cell carcinoma. Here the CDR3 reads CASSSGLAGGQETQYF. The CDR3 bases are TGTGCCAGCAGCTCCGGACTAGCGGGGGGACAAGAGACCCAGTACTTC.